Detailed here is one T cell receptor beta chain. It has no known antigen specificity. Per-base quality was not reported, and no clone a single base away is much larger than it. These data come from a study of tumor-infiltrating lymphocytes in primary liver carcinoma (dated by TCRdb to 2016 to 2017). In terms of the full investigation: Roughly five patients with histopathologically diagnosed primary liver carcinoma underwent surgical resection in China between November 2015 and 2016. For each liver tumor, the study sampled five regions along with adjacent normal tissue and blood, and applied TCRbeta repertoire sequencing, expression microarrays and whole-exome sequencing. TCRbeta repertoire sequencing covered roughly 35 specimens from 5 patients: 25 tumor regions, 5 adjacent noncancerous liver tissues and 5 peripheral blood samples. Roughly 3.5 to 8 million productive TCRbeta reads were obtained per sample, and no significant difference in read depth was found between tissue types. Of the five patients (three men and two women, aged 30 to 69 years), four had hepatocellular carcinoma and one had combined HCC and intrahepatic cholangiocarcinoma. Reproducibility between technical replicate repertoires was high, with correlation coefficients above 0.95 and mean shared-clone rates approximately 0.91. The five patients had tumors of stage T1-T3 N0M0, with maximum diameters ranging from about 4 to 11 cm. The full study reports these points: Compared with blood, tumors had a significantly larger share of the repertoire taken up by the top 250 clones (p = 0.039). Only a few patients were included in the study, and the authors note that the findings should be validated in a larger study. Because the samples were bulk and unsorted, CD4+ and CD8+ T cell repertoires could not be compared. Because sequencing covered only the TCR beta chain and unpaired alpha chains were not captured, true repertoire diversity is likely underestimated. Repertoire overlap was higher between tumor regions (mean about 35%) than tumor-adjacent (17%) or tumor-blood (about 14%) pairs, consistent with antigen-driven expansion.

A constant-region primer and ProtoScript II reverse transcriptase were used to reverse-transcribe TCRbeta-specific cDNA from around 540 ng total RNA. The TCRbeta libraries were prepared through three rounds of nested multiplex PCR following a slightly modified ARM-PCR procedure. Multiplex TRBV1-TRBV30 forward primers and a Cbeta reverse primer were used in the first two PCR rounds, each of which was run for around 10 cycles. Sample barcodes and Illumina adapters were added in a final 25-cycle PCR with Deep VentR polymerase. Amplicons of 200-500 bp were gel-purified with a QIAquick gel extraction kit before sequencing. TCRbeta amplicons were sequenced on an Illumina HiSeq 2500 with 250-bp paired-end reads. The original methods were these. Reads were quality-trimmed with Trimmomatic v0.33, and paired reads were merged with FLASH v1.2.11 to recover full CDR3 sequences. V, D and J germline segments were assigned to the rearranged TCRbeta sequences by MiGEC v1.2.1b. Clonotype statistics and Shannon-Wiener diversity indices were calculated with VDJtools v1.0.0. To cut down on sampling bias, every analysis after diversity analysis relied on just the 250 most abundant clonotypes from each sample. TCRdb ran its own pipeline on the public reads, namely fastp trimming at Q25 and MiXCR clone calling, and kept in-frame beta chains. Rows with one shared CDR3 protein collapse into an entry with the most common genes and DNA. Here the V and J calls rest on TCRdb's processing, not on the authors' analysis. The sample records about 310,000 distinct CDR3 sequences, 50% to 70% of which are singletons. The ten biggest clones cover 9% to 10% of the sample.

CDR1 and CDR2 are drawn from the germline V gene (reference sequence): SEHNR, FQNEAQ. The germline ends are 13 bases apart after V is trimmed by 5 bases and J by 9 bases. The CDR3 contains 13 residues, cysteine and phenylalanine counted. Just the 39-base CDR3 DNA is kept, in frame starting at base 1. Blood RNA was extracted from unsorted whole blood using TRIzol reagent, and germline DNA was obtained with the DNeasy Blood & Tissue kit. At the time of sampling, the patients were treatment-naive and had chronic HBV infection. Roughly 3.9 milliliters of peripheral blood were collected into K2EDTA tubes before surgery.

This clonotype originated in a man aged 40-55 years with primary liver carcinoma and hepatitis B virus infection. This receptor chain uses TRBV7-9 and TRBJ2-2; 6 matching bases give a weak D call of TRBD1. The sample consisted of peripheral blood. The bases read TGTGCCAGCAGCGCCGGGACAATAAGGGAGCTGTTTTTT. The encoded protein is CASSAGTIRELFF.